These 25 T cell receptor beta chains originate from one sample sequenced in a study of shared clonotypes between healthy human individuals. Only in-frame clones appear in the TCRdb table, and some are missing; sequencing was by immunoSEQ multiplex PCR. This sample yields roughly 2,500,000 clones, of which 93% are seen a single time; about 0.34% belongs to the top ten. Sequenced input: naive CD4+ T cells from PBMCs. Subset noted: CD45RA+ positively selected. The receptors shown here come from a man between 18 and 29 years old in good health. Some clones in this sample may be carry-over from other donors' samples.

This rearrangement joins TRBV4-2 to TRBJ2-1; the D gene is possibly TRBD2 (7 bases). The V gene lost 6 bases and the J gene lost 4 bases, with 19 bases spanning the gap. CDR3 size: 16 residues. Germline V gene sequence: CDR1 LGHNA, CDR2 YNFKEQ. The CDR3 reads CASSRSASGQYNEQFF. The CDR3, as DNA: TGTGCCAGCAGTCGAAGTGCTAGCGGACAGTACAATGAGCAGTTCTTC.

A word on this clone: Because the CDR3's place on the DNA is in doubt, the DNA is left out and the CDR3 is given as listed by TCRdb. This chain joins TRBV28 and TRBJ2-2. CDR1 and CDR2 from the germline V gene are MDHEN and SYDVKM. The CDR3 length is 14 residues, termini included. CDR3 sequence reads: CASSRAGQSGELFF.

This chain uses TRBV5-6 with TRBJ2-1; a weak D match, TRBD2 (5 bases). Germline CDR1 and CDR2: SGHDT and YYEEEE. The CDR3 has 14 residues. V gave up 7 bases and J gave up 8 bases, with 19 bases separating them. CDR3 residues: CASATYRGRHEQFF. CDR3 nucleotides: TGTGCCAGCGCCACGTACCGGGGTCGGCATGAGCAGTTCTTC.

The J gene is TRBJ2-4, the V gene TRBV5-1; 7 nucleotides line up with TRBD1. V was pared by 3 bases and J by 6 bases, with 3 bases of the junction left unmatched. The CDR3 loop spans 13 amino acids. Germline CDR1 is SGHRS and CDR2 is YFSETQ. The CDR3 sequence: CASSSGQVNIQYF. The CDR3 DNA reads TGCGCCAGCAGCTCAGGACAGGTAAACATTCAGTACTTC.

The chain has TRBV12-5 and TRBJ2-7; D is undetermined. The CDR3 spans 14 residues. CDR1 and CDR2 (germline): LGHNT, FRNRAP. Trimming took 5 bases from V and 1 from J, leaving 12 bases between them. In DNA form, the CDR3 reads TGTGCTAGTGGTCCCCATTATGGATCCTACGAGCAGTACTTC. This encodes CASGPHYGSYEQYF. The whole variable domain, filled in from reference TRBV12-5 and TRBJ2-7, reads DARVTQTPRHKVTEMGQEVTMRCQPILGHNTVFWYRQTMMQGLELLAYFRNRAPLDDSGMPKDRFSAEMPDATLATLKIQPSEPRDSAVYFCASGPHYGSYEQYFGPGTRLTVT.

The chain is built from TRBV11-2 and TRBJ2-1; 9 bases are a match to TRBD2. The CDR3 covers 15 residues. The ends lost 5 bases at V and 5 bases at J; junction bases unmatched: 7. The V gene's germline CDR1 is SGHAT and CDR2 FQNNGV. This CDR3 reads CASSLGTSRHNEQFF. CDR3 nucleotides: TGTGCCAGCAGCCTCGGGACTAGCAGGCACAATGAGCAGTTCTTC.

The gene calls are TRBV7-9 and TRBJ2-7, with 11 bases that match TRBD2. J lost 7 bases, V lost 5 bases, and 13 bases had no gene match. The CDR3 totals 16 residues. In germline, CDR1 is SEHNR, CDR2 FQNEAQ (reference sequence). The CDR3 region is CASSPAGASGRREQYF. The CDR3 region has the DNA TGTGCCAGCAGCCCAGCCGGGGCTAGCGGGAGGAGGGAGCAGTACTTC.

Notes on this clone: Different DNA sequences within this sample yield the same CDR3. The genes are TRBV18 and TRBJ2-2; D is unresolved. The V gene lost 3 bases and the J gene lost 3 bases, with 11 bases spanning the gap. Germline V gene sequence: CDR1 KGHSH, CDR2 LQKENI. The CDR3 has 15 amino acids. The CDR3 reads CASSPRQGDTGELFF. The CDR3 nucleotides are TGTGCCAGCTCACCGAGGCAAGGTGACACCGGGGAGCTGTTTTTT.

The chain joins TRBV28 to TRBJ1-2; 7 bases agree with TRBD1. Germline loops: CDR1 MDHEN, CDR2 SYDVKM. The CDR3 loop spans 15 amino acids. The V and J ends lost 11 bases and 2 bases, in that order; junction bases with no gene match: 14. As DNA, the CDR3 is TGTGCCGGCAAACAGAAGGGGGCTGCGAACTATGGCTACACCTTC. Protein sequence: CAGKQKGAANYGYTF.

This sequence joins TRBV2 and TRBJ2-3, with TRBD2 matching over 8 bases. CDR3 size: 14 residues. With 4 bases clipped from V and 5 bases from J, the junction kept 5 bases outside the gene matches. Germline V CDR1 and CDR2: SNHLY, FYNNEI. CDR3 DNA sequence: TGTGCCAGCAGTGGGCGGGAGGTGCTAGATACGCAGTATTTT. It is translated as CASSGREVLDTQYF.

In DNA form, the CDR3 reads TGTGCCAGCTCACCACTGGAGGACAGTCACGGCTACACCTTC. Protein: CASSPLEDSHGYTF. The chain employs TRBV18 and TRBJ1-2, with a possible D match to TRBD1 (6 bases). Germline CDR1 KGHSH, CDR2 LQKENI. Trimming left V 1 base short and J 8 bases short, with 14 bases between. The CDR3 runs 14 residues.

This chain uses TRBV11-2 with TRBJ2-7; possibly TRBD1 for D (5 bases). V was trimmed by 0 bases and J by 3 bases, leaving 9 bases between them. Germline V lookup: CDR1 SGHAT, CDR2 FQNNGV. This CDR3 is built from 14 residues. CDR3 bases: TGTGCCAGCAGCTTAGACAGGGTCATCTACGAGCAGTACTTC. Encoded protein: CASSLDRVIYEQYF.

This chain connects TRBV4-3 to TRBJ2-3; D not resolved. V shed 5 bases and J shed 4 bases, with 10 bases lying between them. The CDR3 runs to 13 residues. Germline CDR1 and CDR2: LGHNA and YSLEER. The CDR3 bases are TGCGCCAGCAGCTCTACGGTCGCAGATACGCAGTATTTT. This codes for CASSSTVADTQYF.

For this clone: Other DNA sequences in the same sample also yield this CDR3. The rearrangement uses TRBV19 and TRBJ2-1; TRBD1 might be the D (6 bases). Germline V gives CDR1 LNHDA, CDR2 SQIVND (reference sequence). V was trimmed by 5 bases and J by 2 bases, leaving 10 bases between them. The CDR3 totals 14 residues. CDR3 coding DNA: TGTGCCAGTAGTCGAACAGGGACCTACAATGAGCAGTTCTTC. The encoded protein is CASSRTGTYNEQFF.

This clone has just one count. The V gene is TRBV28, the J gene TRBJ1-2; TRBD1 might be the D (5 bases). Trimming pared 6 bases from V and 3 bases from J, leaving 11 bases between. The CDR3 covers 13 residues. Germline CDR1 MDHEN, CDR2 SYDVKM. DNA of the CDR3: TGTGCCAGCAGCTTGGACACGCACTATGGCTACACCTTC. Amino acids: CASSLDTHYGYTF.

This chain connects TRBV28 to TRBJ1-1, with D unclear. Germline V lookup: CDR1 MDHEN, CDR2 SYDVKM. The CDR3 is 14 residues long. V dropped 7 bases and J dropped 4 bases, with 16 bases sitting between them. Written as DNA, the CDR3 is TGTGCCAGCATTTCCCCCGGCCGGGGCACTGAAGCTTTCTTT. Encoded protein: CASISPGRGTEAFF.

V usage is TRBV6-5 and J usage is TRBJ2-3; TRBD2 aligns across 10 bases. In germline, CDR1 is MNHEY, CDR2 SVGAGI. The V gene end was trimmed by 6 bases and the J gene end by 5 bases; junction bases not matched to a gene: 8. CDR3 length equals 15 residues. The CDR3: CASSKTSGRLDTQYF. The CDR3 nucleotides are TGTGCCAGCAGCAAGACTAGCGGGCGTTTAGATACGCAGTATTTT.

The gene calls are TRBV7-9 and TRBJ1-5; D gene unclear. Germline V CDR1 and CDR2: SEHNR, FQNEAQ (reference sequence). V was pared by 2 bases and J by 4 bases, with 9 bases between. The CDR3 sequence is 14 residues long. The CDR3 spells CASSLTLSNQPQHF. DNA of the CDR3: TGTGCCAGCAGCTTAACATTATCAAATCAGCCCCAGCATTTT. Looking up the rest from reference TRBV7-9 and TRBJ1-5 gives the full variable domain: DTGVSQNPRHKITKRGQNVTFRCDPISEHNRLYWYRQTLGQGPEFLTYFQNEAQLEKSRLLSDRFSAERPKGSFSTLEIQRTEQGDSAMYLCASSLTLSNQPQHFGDGTRLSIL.

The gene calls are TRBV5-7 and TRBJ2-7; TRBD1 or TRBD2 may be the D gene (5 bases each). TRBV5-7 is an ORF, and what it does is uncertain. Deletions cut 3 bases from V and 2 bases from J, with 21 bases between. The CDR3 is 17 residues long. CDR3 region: CASSYQLDSSGTYEQYF. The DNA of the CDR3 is TGTGCCAGCAGCTACCAACTCGACAGCTCGGGAACCTACGAGCAGTACTTC.

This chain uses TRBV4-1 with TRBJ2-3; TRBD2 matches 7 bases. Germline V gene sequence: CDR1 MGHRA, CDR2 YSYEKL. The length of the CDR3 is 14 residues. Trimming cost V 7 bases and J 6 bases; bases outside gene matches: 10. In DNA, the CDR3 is TGCGCCAGCAATCGGGAGGCCTGGGTGGATACGCAGTATTTT. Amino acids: CASNREAWVDTQYF.

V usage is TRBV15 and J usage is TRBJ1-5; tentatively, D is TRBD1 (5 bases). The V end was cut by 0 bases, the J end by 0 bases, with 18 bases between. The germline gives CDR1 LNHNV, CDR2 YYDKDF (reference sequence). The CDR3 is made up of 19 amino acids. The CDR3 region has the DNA TGTGCCACCAGCAGAGATCGCGGGACTGATTATTATAGCAATCAGCCCCAGCATTTT. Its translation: CATSRDRGTDYYSNQPQHF.

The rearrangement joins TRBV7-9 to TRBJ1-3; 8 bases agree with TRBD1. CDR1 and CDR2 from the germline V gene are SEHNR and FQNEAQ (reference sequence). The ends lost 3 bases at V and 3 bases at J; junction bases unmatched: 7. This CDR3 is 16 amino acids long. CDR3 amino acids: CASSFRPGGSGNTIYF. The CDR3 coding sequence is TGTGCCAGCAGCTTTCGACCAGGGGGCAGTGGAAACACCATATATTTT.

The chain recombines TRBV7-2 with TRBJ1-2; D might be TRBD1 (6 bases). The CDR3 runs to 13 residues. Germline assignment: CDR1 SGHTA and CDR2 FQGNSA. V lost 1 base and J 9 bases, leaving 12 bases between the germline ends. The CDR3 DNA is TGTGCCAGCAGCTTAGTCCGGGGGGCGAGCTACACCTTC. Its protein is CASSLVRGASYTF.

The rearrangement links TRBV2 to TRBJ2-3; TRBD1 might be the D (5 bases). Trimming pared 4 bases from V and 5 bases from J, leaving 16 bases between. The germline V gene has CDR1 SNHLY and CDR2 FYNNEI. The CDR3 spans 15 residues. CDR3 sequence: CASSVSGAAIDTQYF. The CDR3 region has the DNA TGTGCCAGCAGTGTGTCTGGGGCTGCGATAGATACGCAGTATTTT.

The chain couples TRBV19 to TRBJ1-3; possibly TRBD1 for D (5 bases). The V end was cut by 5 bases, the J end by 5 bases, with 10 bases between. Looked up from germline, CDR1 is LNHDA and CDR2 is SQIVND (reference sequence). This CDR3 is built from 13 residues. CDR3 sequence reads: CASSQGRRNTIYF. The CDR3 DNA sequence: TGTGCCAGTAGTCAGGGAAGGAGAAACACCATATATTTT.